These 30 T cell receptor beta chains were sequenced from one sample in a study of blood T cell repertoires in COVID-19. TCRdb's table, derived via immunoSEQ multiplex PCR, lists solely in-frame clones and lacks some. The data hold around 160,000 clones, with under 90% observed a single time. The sequencing sample was made of peripheral blood. The source is a human donor in a cohort sampled during active COVID-19.

This sequence joins TRBV4-2 and TRBJ1-6; D call uncertain. This CDR3 comprises 13 residues. Deletions cut 1 base from V and 11 bases from J, with 9 bases between. CDR1 is LGHNA, CDR2 YNFKEQ, per germline. In nucleotides, the CDR3 is TGTGCCAGCAGCCAAGCAGGCGCGCCACCCCTCCACTTT. Residues: CASSQAGAPPLHF.

There are a few counts of this clone. This rearrangement joins TRBV3-1 (or the pseudogene TRBV3-2) to TRBJ1-1, with D possibly matching TRBD1 (6 bases). V dropped 2 bases and J dropped 0 bases, with 10 bases sitting between them. This CDR3 has 15 residues. Germline V gene sequence: CDR1 LGHDT, CDR2 YNNKEL (reference sequence). As DNA, the CDR3 is TGTGCCAGCAGCCAATGGACAGAGATGAACACTGAAGCTTTCTTT. Amino acids: CASSQWTEMNTEAFF.

This CDR3 reads CASSQGHDVTEAFF. Here the CDR3 DNA reads TGCGCCAGCAGCCAAGGGCATGATGTCACTGAAGCTTTCTTT. The chain has TRBV4-3 and TRBJ1-1; D remains ambiguous. Per germline, CDR1 LGHNA and CDR2 YSLEER. The CDR3 is 14 amino acids. The germline V and J ends were trimmed by 1 base and 4 bases, with 10 bases remaining between them.

The chain is built from TRBV27 and TRBJ2-3, with D unresolved. The V gene's germline CDR1 is MNHEY and CDR2 SMNVEV (reference sequence). The length of the CDR3 is 15 residues. V was shortened by 0 bases and J by 1 base, with 8 bases between the two germline ends. The CDR3 DNA reads TGTGCCAGCAGTTTATCAGCAATTGGCACAGATACGCAGTATTTT. This codes for CASSLSAIGTDTQYF.

The rearrangement uses TRBV19 and TRBJ1-5; D not resolved. CDR3 length equals 15 residues. Germline assignment: CDR1 LNHDA and CDR2 SQIVND (reference sequence). The germline V and J ends were trimmed by 5 bases and 0 bases, with 11 bases remaining between them. CDR3 sequence: CASSAGVYSNQPQHF. CDR3 coding DNA: TGTGCCAGTAGTGCCGGTGTTTATAGCAATCAGCCCCAGCATTTT.

The chain recombines TRBV20-1 with TRBJ2-3, with D perhaps TRBD2 (6 bases). From germline, CDR1 is DFQATT and CDR2 SNEGSKA (reference sequence). The CDR3 runs 14 residues. V lost 3 bases and J lost 2, with 12 bases in between. In DNA, the CDR3 is TGCAGTGCTAGTGTCGGGGGATTCACAGATACGCAGTATTTT. Protein product: CSASVGGFTDTQYF.

The V call is TRBV6-2 or TRBV6-3, the J call TRBJ2-5; D perhaps matches TRBD2 (7 bases). V dropped 3 bases and J dropped 7 bases, with 15 bases sitting between them. CDR1 is MNHEY, CDR2 SVGEGT, per germline. The CDR3 sequence is 14 residues long. The CDR3 DNA follows: TGTGCCAGCAGTTATCGGGGGGCAGGGTGGACCCAGTACTTC. This sequence encodes CASSYRGAGWTQYF.

In this sample, this clone turned up once. As DNA, the CDR3 is TGTGCCATCAGCACGGGACAGGGTATGAGCTCACCCCTCCACTTT. Protein: CAISTGQGMSSPLHF. V gene TRBV10-3 combines with J gene TRBJ1-6; 9 bases align to TRBD1. The J segment lost 10 bases and the V segment lost 6 bases, leaving 10 bases of the junction unmatched. This CDR3 is 15 amino acids long. Germline V CDR1 and CDR2: ENHRY, SYGVKD.

This chain uses TRBV7-9 with TRBJ1-5, with a weak D call TRBD1 (5 bases). Germline V gene sequence: CDR1 SEHNR, CDR2 FQNEAQ (reference sequence). The V end lost 1 base, the J end lost 7 bases, and 5 bases lay between the germline ends. The CDR3 consists of 12 residues. The CDR3 loop is CASSLEGQPQHF. In nucleotides, the CDR3 is TGTGCCAGCAGCTTAGAGGGGCAGCCCCAGCATTTT.

The chain has TRBV27 and TRBJ2-7, with D perhaps TRBD1 (6 bases). Deletions cut 3 bases from V and 7 bases from J, with 22 bases between. Germline values: CDR1 MNHEY, CDR2 SMNVEV (reference sequence). This CDR3 has 16 amino acids. CDR3 bases: TGTGCCAGCAGTTTTTGGGGCCCACAGGGAACGGGGGAGCAGTACTTC. Amino acid sequence: CASSFWGPQGTGEQYF.

The CDR3 protein is CASSLSGHPNTEAFF. The CDR3 DNA sequence: TGTGCCAGCAGCTTATCGGGACACCCGAACACTGAAGCTTTCTTT. V and J are TRBV7-2 and TRBJ1-1, with D maybe TRBD1 (6 bases). V was shortened by 2 bases and J by 1 base, with 11 bases between the two germline ends. This CDR3 is built from 15 residues. The germline V gene encodes CDR1 SGHTA and CDR2 FQGNSA.

V is TRBV19 and J is TRBJ2-4, with 8 bases lining up with TRBD1. CDR1 and CDR2 from the germline V gene are LNHDA and SQIVND (reference sequence). The CDR3 is 14 amino acids. Losses at the gene ends were 4 bases for V and 4 bases for J; bases not matched to a gene: 3. The CDR3 DNA is TGTGCCAGTAGTACCGGACAGGGTAAAAACATTCAGTACTTC. Protein product: CASSTGQGKNIQYF.

J is TRBJ2-7 and V is TRBV11-2; D not certain. This CDR3 region has 15 residues. V lost 7 bases and J 5 bases, leaving 21 bases between the germline ends. CDR1 is SGHAT, CDR2 FQNNGV, per germline. As DNA, the CDR3 is TGTGCCAGCACCTCCCCAGCGCGAAGGCGAGACGAGCAGTACTTC. As protein: CASTSPARRRDEQYF.

A word on this clone: The junction does not match germline at one end; this may be a read error. The chain employs TRBV6-1 and TRBJ2-7; 9 nucleotides match TRBD1. CDR1 is MNHNS, CDR2 SASEGT, per germline. The CDR3 covers 15 residues. In DNA, the CDR3 is TGTGCCAGCAGTGAAGCCCCGGGGACAGGGCCAGGTGGGTCTTGG. Protein sequence: CASSEAPGTGPGGSW.

The chain uses TRBV6-5 and TRBJ1-6; D is undetermined. V was cut by 6 bases and J by 5 bases, with 14 bases left in between. The CDR3 has 15 residues. Germline CDR1 reads MNHEY; CDR2 reads SVGAGI. The CDR3 region has the DNA TGTGCCAGCAGCCGCCGCCCGCGCGATAATTCACCCCTCCACTTT. Translating gives CASSRRPRDNSPLHF.

The chain combines TRBV11-3 with TRBJ2-1, with D possibly TRBD1 on 6 matching bases. From germline, CDR1 is SGHNT and CDR2 YENEEA. This CDR3 region has 14 residues. The V and J ends lost 5 bases and 1 base respectively, with 9 bases between them. The CDR3 here is CASSTDRSYNEQFF. The CDR3 DNA sequence: TGTGCCAGCAGCACGGACAGATCCTACAATGAGCAGTTCTTC.

V is TRBV19 and J is TRBJ1-1; D unresolved. V was clipped by 3 bases and J by 0 bases, with 8 bases between them. CDR3 length: 14 amino acids. Germline assignment: CDR1 LNHDA and CDR2 SQIVND (reference sequence). This CDR3 reads CASSIRGMNTEAFF. CDR3 DNA: TGTGCCAGTAGTATTCGAGGCATGAACACTGAAGCTTTCTTT.

The rearrangement links TRBV24-1 to TRBJ1-5; D uncertain. Deletions cut 6 bases from V and 4 bases from J, with 9 bases between. The V gene's germline CDR1 is KGHDR and CDR2 SFDVKD. The CDR3 runs to 13 residues. In DNA, the CDR3 is TGTGCCACCAGTTATCGGGGAAATCAGCCCCAGCATTTT. This sequence encodes CATSYRGNQPQHF.

The chain combines TRBV14 with TRBJ1-2; no reliable D call. There are 14 residues in the CDR3. The germline V and J ends were trimmed by 2 bases and 3 bases, with 10 bases remaining between them. Per germline, CDR1 SGHDN and CDR2 FVKESK. The CDR3 nucleotides are TGTGCCAGCAGCCAAACAAACCGCTACTATGGCTACACCTTC. Its translation is CASSQTNRYYGYTF.

V and J are TRBV5-4 and TRBJ2-6, with D uncertain. V was clipped by 0 bases and J by 0 bases, with 10 bases between them. Per germline, CDR1 SGHNT and CDR2 YYREEE (reference sequence). The CDR3 covers 17 residues. The CDR3: CASSLGAGFSGANVLTF. The CDR3 coding sequence is TGTGCCAGCAGCTTGGGGGCAGGATTCTCTGGGGCCAACGTCCTGACTTTC.

V gene TRBV4-2 combines with J gene TRBJ1-1; D is uncertain. The V end was cut by 0 bases, the J end by 1 base, with 12 bases between. Germline CDR1 and CDR2: LGHNA and YNFKEQ. This CDR3 contains 16 residues. CDR3 nucleotide sequence: TGTGCCAGCAGCCAAGATAGAGGCAGCAAGAACACTGAAGCTTTCTTT. Its translation: CASSQDRGSKNTEAFF.

The chain carries TRBV28 and TRBJ1-5; 11 positions match TRBD1. The CDR3 is 16 residues long. The J segment lost 7 bases and the V segment lost 4 bases, leaving 9 bases of the junction unmatched. CDR1 and CDR2 from the germline V gene are MDHEN and SYDVKM. The CDR3 reads CASSSPGTGGGQPQHF. The CDR3 DNA sequence: TGTGCCAGCAGTTCACCGGGGACAGGGGGGGGGCAGCCCCAGCATTTT.

CDR3 DNA: TGTGCCAGCAGCTTAATCGGAGCACAAGAGACCCAGTACTTC. Translating gives CASSLIGAQETQYF. V is TRBV7-2 and J is TRBJ2-5, with D unresolved. The V end was cut by 2 bases, the J end by 2 bases, with 9 bases between. The length of the CDR3 is 14 residues. Germline V lookup: CDR1 SGHTA, CDR2 FQGNSA.

V usage is TRBV7-2 and J usage is TRBJ2-5; 7 nucleotides line up with TRBD1. After removal of 9 bases from V and 0 bases from J, the junction contained 4 bases not matched to a gene. The V gene's germline CDR1 is SGHTA and CDR2 FQGNSA. The CDR3 length is 13 residues. CDR3 region: CASLRGNQETQYF. The CDR3 DNA follows: TGTGCCAGTCTCAGGGGGAACCAAGAGACCCAGTACTTC.

The rearrangement links TRBV7-3 to TRBJ2-3; 10 bases fit TRBD2. CDR1 is SGHTA and CDR2 is FQGTGA in the germline V gene. J lost 6 bases, V lost 5 bases, and 14 bases had no gene match. There are 17 residues in the CDR3. DNA of the CDR3: TGTGCCAGCAGCGCAACTCCCCTAGCGGGGGCCGGGGATACGCAGTATTTT. Its translation is CASSATPLAGAGDTQYF. Supplemented by reference TRBV7-3 and TRBJ2-3, the full variable domain reads GAGVSQTPSNKVTEKGKYVELRCDPISGHTALYWYRQSLGQGPEFLIYFQGTGAADDSGLPNDRFFAVRPEGSVSTLKIQRTERGDSAVYLCASSATPLAGAGDTQYFGPGTRLTVL.

The chain carries TRBV5-8 and TRBJ1-1; possible D gene TRBD1, 5 bases. Looked up from germline, CDR1 is SGHTS and CDR2 is YDEGEE. CDR3 length: 15 amino acids. Trimming cost V 3 bases and J 3 bases, with 15 bases left between them. Here the CDR3 DNA reads TGTGCCAGCAGCTACCGGATAGGCAGGGACACTGAAGCTTTCTTT. This encodes CASSYRIGRDTEAFF.

The chain couples TRBV15 to TRBJ2-7; possibly TRBD2 for D (5 bases). Trimming took 9 bases from V and 5 from J, leaving 11 bases between them. The CDR3 extends over 11 amino acids. The V gene's germline CDR1 is LNHNV and CDR2 YYDKDF (reference sequence). CDR3 DNA sequence: TGTGCCACGGGCGGGCTAAACGAGCAGTACTTC. This sequence encodes CATGGLNEQYF.

J is TRBJ2-5 and V is TRBV2, with 8 bases that match TRBD1. The CDR3 is made up of 14 amino acids. The V and J ends lost 7 bases and 2 bases, in that order; junction bases with no gene match: 6. CDR1 is SNHLY, CDR2 FYNNEI, per germline. CDR3 sequence (DNA): TGTGCCAGCAACAACCGGGACAGGCAAGAGACCCAGTACTTC. It encodes CASNNRDRQETQYF.

The chain uses TRBV4-2 and TRBJ2-1; TRBD2 matches 9 bases. In germline, CDR1 is LGHNA, CDR2 YNFKEQ. The trim removed 4 bases at V and 9 bases at J, leaving 13 bases unmatched. CDR3 length: 16 amino acids. The CDR3 DNA follows: TGTGCCAGCAGCCCCCGGGGAGGCGGGGGGGTGGGTGAGCAGTTCTTC. It encodes CASSPRGGGGVGEQFF.

The chain joins TRBV7-2 to TRBJ1-2; tentative D call: TRBD1 (6 bases). CDR1 is SGHTA and CDR2 is FQGNSA in the germline V gene. V was clipped by 5 bases and J by 4 bases, with 23 bases between them. The length of the CDR3 is 17 residues. CDR3 region: CASSERGGGPLAYGYTF. The CDR3 region has the DNA TGTGCCAGCAGCGAGAGAGGGGGGGGCCCCTTAGCCTATGGCTACACCTTC.